The clone carrying this TCR beta chain turned up a few times. Its antigen is still unknown. The data belong to a study of shared clonotypes between healthy human individuals. Study outcomes and limitations: Among non-shared clonotypes, generation probabilities were lower than among those shared by all four donors.

At the deep level, the assay was run. An approximately 210 ng quantity of DNA, about 30,000 T cell genomes, went into the sorted-subset replicate PCRs. Clones were read by immunoSEQ multiplex PCR, and TCRdb kept only the in-frame ones, dropping some. The data show around 600,000 clones, with around 97% seen just once and about 0.06% held by the top ten. This TCR was sampled from a woman under 40 in good health. The sample taken for sequencing was naive CD4+ T cells sorted from blood. Regarding subset: CD45RA+ positively selected.

The CDR3 sequence is CASRTGPSIYNEQFF. CDR3 in DNA: TGTGCCAGCAGGACCGGGCCATCTATCTACAATGAGCAGTTCTTC. This chain uses TRBV7-9 with TRBJ2-1; D is unclear. The germline V and J ends were trimmed by 6 bases and 3 bases, with 15 bases remaining between them. The germline V gene has CDR1 SEHNR and CDR2 FQNEAQ (reference sequence). CDR3 size: 15 residues.